This T cell receptor (beta chain) is drawn from a study of blood T cell repertoires in COVID-19. About the research overall: COVID-19 samples from acute and convalescent phases originated in the United States, Italy and Spain. PBMCs, B-cell-depleted T cells, or T cells were the source of the cDNA or gDNA that made up the material.

Per the germline V gene, CDR1 is MRHNA and CDR2 is SNTAGT. The CDR3 length is 15 residues. Trimming pared 5 bases from V and 3 bases from J, leaving 13 bases between. Seattle patient enrollment occurred during active infection, with longitudinal follow-up thereafter. In the original processing: Estimation of nucleated cell counts was performed using reference gene primer amplification. Only in-frame clones appear in the TCRdb table, and some are missing; sequencing was by immunoSEQ multiplex PCR. V and J calls and clone size follow that table, whereas D and trimming were derived from the DNA. The sample carries some 450,000 clones, about 87% recorded once.

The chain joins TRBV6-4 to TRBJ1-4; D not certain. This receptor was identified in a woman aged 45-60 years with COVID-19, enrolled during active disease. The sample was peripheral blood. DNA of the CDR3: TGTGCCAGCAGTAAAAACAGCTTCTCTAATGAAAAACTGTTTTTT. Its protein product is CASSKNSFSNEKLFF.